This T cell receptor beta chain comes out of a study of response to subunit inactivated influenza vaccine. Findings and limits, study-wide: Each seasonal influenza vaccination recruits few new T cells, the authors suggested.

TCRdb itself ran the RT-PCR reads through MiXCR, one entry per CDR3 protein. The sample yields about 800,000 distinct CDR3 sequences, approximately 22% seen once. Trimming removed 8 bases from V and 2 bases from J; junction bases left unmatched: 9. CDR1 and CDR2 from the germline V gene are SGHTA and FQGNSA. CDR3 size: 15 residues. This clonotype has at least ten counts. The target antigen is unknown. The material was PBMCs from blood, obtained about 5 days after vaccination. The TCR sequence derives from a man in his forties or fifties who received an inactivated influenza vaccine. The V and J genes are TRBV7-2 and TRBJ2-5; 9 bases fit TRBD2. In DNA, the CDR3 is TGTGCCAGCGTCCGGGCTAGCGGGGTTCAAGAGACCCAGTACTTC. As protein: CASVRASGVQETQYF.